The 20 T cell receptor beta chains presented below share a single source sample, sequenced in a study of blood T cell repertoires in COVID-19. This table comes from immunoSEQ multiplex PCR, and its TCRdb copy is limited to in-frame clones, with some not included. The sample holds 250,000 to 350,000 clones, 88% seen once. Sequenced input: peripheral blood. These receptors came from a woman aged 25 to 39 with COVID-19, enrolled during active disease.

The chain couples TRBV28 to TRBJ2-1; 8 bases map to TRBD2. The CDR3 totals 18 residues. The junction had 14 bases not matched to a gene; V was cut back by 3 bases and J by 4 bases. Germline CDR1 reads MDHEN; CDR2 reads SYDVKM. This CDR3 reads CASSFAGRPGLVYNEQFF. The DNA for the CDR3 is TGTGCCAGCAGTTTCGCCGGCCGGCCGGGACTAGTTTACAATGAGCAGTTCTTC.

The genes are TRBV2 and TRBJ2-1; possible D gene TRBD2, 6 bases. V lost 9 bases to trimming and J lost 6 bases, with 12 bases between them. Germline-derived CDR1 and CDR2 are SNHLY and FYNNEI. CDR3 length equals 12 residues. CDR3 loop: CASTLAGNEQFF. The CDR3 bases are TGTGCCAGTACACTAGCAGGCAATGAGCAGTTCTTC.

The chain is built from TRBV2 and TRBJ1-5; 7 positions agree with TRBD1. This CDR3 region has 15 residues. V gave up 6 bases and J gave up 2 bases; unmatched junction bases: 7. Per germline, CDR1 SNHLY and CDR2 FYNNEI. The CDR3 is CASRADRVGNQPQHF. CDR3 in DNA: TGTGCCAGCAGAGCCGACAGGGTAGGCAATCAGCCCCAGCATTTT.

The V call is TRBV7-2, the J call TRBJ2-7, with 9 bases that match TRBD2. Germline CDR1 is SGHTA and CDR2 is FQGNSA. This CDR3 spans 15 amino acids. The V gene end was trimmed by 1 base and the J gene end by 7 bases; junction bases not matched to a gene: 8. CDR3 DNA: TGTGCCAGCAGCTTAGGGGGTAGCGGGAGTGGTGAGCAGTACTTC. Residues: CASSLGGSGSGEQYF.

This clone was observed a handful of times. The CDR3, as DNA: TGTGCCAGCACCTTTCTTCAGGGATGGGATGAAAAACTGTTTTTT. Its protein is CASTFLQGWDEKLFF. V usage is TRBV27 and J usage is TRBJ1-4; D possibly corresponds to TRBD1 (5 bases). The V and J ends lost 7 bases and 6 bases respectively, with 18 bases between them. The CDR3 loop spans 15 amino acids. Germline-derived CDR1 and CDR2 are MNHEY and SMNVEV (reference sequence).

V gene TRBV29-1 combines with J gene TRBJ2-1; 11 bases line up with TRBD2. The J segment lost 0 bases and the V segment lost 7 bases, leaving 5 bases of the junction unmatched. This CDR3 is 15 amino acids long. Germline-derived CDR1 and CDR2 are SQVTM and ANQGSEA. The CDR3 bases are TGCAGCGCTTCACTAGCGGGAGTCTCCTACAATGAGCAGTTCTTC. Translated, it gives CSASLAGVSYNEQFF.

The CDR3 spells CASSQVSDQPQHF. For the CDR3, the DNA is TGCGCCAGCAGCCAAGTGTCTGATCAGCCCCAGCATTTT. This chain joins TRBV4-1 and TRBJ1-5; D gene ambiguous. The V gene's germline CDR1 is MGHRA and CDR2 YSYEKL. The CDR3 length is 13 residues. V lost 1 base, J lost 5 bases, and 6 bases lay in between.

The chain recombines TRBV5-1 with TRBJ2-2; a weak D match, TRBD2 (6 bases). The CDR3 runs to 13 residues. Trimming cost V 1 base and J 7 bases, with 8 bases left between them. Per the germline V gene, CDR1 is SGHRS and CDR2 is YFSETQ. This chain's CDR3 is CASSLYGGGELFF. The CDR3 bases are TGCGCCAGCAGCTTGTACGGGGGCGGGGAGCTGTTTTTT.

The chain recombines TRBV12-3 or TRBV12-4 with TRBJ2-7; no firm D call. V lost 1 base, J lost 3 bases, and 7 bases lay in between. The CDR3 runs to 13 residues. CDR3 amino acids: CASSLGRFYEQYF. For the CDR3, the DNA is TGTGCCAGCAGTTTAGGCAGGTTCTACGAGCAGTACTTC.

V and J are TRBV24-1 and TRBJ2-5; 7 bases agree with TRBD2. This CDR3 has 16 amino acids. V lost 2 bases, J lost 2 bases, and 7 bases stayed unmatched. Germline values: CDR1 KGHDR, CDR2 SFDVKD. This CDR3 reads CATSDYAGLRQETQYF. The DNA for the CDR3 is TGTGCCACCAGTGATTACGCGGGACTAAGGCAAGAGACCCAGTACTTC.

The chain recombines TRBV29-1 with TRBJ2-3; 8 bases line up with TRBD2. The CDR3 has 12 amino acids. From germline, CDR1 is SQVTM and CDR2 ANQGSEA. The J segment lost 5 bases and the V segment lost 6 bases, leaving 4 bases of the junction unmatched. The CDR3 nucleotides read TGCAGCGTGGAGCGGGAGTTAGATACGCAGTATTTT. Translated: CSVERELDTQYF.

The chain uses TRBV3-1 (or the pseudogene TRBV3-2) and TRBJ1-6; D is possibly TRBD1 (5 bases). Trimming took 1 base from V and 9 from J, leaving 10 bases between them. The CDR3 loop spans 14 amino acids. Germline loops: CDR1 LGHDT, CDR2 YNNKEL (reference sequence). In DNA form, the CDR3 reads TGTGCCAGCAGCCAAGTAAAGGGACTTTCACCCCTCCACTTT. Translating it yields CASSQVKGLSPLHF.

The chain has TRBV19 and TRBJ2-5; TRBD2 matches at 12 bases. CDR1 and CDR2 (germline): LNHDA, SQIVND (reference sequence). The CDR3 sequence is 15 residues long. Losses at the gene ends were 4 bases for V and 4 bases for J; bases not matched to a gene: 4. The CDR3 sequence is CASSTSGRASETQYF. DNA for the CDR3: TGTGCCAGTAGTACTAGCGGGAGGGCCTCAGAGACCCAGTACTTC. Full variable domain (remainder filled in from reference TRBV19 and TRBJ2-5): DGGITQSPKYLFRKEGQNVTLSCEQNLNHDAMYWYRQDPGQGLRLIYYSQIVNDFQKGDIAEGYSVSREKKESFPLTVTSAQKNPTAFYLCASSTSGRASETQYFGPGTRLLVL.

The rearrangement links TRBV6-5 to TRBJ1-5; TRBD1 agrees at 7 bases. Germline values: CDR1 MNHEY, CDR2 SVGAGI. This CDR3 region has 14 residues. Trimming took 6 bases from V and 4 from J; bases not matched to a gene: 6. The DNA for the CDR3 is TGTGCCAGCAGCCTCCGGGACAGTAATCAGCCCCAGCATTTT. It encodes CASSLRDSNQPQHF.

The CDR3 protein is CATSRQGTYYGYTF. The CDR3 coding sequence is TGTGCCACCAGCAGACAGGGGACATACTATGGCTACACCTTC. This chain connects TRBV15 to TRBJ1-2; possibly TRBD1 for D (6 bases). V lost 2 bases and J 3 bases, leaving 10 bases between the germline ends. The CDR3 sequence is 14 residues long. CDR1 LNHNV and CDR2 YYDKDF come from the germline V gene (reference sequence).

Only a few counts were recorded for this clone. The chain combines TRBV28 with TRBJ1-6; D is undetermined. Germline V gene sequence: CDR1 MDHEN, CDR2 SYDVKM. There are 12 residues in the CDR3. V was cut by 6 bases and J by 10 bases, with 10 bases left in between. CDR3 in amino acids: CASSERWSPLHF. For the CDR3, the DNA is TGTGCCAGCAGCGAACGGTGGTCACCCCTCCACTTT. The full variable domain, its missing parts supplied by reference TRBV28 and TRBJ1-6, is DVKVTQSSRYLVKRTGEKVFLECVQDMDHENMFWYRQDPGLGLRLIYFSYDVKMKEKGDIPEGYSVSREKKERFSLILESASTNQTSMYLCASSERWSPLHFGNGTRLTVT.

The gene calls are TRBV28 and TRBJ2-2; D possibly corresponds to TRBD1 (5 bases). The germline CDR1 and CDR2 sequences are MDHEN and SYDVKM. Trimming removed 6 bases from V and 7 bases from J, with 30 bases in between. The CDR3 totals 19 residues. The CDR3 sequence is CASSLPPHTGREKGGELFF. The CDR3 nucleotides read TGTGCCAGCAGCCTACCTCCACACACGGGCAGGGAAAAGGGCGGGGAGCTGTTTTTT.

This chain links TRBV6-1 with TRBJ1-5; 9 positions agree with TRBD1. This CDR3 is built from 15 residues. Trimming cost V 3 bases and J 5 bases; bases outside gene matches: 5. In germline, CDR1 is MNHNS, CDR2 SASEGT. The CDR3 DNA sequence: TGTGCCAGCAGTGATATCCACAGGGGGCATCAGCCCCAGCATTTT. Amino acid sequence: CASSDIHRGHQPQHF.

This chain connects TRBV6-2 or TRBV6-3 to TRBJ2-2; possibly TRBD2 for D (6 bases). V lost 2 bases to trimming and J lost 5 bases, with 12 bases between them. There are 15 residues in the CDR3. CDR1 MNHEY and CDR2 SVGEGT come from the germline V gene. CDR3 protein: CASSYGRLVTGELFF. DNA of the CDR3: TGTGCCAGCAGTTACGGAAGACTAGTGACCGGGGAGCTGTTTTTT.

CDR3 loop: CATSGLRTGDTDTQYF. DNA for the CDR3: TGTGCCACCAGTGGTCTCAGGACAGGGGACACAGATACGCAGTATTTT. The chain employs TRBV24-1 and TRBJ2-3; the match to TRBD1 covers 9 bases. The CDR3 length is 16 residues. The V and J ends lost 5 bases and 2 bases, in that order; junction bases with no gene match: 7. From germline, CDR1 is KGHDR and CDR2 SFDVKD.